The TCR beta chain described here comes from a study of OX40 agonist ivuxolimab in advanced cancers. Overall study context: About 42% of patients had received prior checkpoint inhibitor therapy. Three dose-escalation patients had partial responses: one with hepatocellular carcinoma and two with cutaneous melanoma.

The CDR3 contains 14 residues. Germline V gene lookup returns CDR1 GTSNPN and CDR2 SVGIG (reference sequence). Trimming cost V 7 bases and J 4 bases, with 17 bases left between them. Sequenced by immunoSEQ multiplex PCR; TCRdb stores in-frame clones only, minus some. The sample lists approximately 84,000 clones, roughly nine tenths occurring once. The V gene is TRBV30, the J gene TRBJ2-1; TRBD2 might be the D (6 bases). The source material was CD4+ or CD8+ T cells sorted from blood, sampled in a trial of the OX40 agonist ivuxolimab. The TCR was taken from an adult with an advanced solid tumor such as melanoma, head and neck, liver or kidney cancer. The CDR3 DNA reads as TGTGCCTCCAAATCGCTAGCGAGGTACAATGAGCAGTTCTTC. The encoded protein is CASKSLARYNEQFF.